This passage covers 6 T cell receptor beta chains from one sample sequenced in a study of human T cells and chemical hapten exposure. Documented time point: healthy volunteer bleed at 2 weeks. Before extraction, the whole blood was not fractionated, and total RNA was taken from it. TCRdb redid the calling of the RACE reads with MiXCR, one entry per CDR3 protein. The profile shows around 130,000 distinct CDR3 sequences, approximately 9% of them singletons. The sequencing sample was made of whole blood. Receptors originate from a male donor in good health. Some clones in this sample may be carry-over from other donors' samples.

The CDR3 DNA is TGTGCCAGCACTGGGGGGAATACCTACAATGAGCAGTTCTTC. It translates to CASTGGNTYNEQFF. The chain combines TRBV6-5 with TRBJ2-1; weak D call: TRBD2 (6 bases). The CDR3 length is 14 residues. CDR1 and CDR2 from the germline V gene are MNHEY and SVGAGI. With 7 bases removed from V and 2 bases from J, the gap between germline ends came to 12 bases.

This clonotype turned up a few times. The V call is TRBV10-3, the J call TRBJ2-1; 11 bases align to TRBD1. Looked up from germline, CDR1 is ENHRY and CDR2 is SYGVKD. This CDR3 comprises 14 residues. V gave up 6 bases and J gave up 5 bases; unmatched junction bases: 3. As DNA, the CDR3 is TGTGCCATCAGAGGGACAGGGGGTCACAATGAGCAGTTCTTC. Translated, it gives CAIRGTGGHNEQFF.

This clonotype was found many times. Written as DNA, the CDR3 is TGTGCCAGCAGCTCTCCTGGACAAGCAACTAATGAAAAACTGTTTTTT. This codes for CASSSPGQATNEKLFF. J is TRBJ1-4 and V is TRBV28; weak D call: TRBD1 (5 bases). This CDR3 contains 16 residues. CDR1 is MDHEN, CDR2 SYDVKM, per germline. V gave up 6 bases and J gave up 0 bases, with 14 bases separating them.

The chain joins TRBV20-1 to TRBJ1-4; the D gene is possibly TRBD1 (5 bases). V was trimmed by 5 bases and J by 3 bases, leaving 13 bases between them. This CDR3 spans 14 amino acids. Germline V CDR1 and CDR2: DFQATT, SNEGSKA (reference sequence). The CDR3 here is CSAVRDGANEKLFF. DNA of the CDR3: TGCAGTGCTGTCCGGGACGGCGCTAATGAAAAACTGTTTTTT.

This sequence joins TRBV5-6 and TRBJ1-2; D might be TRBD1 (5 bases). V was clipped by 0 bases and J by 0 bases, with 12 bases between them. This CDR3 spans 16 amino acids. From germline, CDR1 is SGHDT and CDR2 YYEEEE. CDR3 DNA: TGTGCCAGCAGCTTGGGACAGCGTCTACCTAACTATGGCTACACCTTC. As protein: CASSLGQRLPNYGYTF.

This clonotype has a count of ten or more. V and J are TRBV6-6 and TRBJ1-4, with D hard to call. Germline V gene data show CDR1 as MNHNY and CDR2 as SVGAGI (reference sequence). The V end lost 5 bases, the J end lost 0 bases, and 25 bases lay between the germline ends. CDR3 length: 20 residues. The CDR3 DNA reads TGTGCCAGCAGTCCACGAAAGCAAGAATATCCGGGCCCAACTAATGAAAAACTGTTTTTT. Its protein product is CASSPRKQEYPGPTNEKLFF.